The 22 T cell receptor beta chains given below trace back to one sample, sequenced in a study of blood T cell repertoires in COVID-19. The repertoire was sequenced with immunoSEQ multiplex PCR; TCRdb's copy has only in-frame clones and lacks some. Of 200,000 to 250,000 clones listed, roughly 90% are singletons. The sequenced sample was PBMCs or T cells enriched from blood (not recorded which). All receptors derive from a woman in her twenties or thirties with acute COVID-19.

This clone was seen only once. This sequence joins TRBV5-6 and TRBJ1-2, with D uncertain. Trimming shortened V by 1 base and J by 8 bases, and 12 bases separated the two germline ends. Germline loops: CDR1 SGHDT, CDR2 YYEEEE. The CDR3 is 13 residues long. CDR3 amino acids: CASSLTSYEGYTF. CDR3 DNA sequence: TGTGCCAGCAGCTTGACTTCCTATGAGGGCTACACCTTC.

V gene TRBV9 combines with J gene TRBJ1-2, with TRBD1 matching over 7 bases. Unmatched junction bases numbered 6, after V lost 2 bases and J lost 2 bases. This CDR3 contains 15 residues. Germline V gives CDR1 SGDLS, CDR2 YYNGEE. The CDR3: CASSVADRQNYGYTF. The CDR3 nucleotides read TGTGCCAGCAGCGTGGCGGACAGGCAAAACTATGGCTACACCTTC.

The chain links TRBV6-5 to TRBJ2-7, with TRBD1 as a possible D gene (6 bases). This CDR3 region has 16 residues. Germline V gene sequence: CDR1 MNHEY, CDR2 SVGAGI. Trimming left V 0 bases short and J 3 bases short, with 15 bases between. CDR3 sequence reads: CASSYSGTHKGYEQYF. The CDR3 DNA is TGTGCCAGCAGTTACTCCGGGACACACAAGGGCTACGAGCAGTACTTC.

There are many counts of this clone. The chain recombines TRBV3-1 (or the pseudogene TRBV3-2) with TRBJ1-5; 7 bases agree with TRBD1. This CDR3 is built from 15 residues. From germline, CDR1 is LGHDT and CDR2 YNNKEL (reference sequence). With V trimmed by 5 bases and J by 1 base, 5 bases remained unmatched. The CDR3 protein is CASSARQGSNQPQHF. CDR3 DNA: TGTGCCAGCAGCGCTAGACAGGGCAGCAATCAGCCCCAGCATTTT.

This clone was detected only once. The chain is built from TRBV29-1 and TRBJ2-3, with D unclear. Germline V CDR1 and CDR2: SQVTM, ANQGSEA. V lost 3 bases, J lost 5 bases, and 6 bases lay in between. This CDR3 comprises 11 residues. DNA for the CDR3: TGCAGCGTTGATTTAGAAGATACGCAGTATTTT. It translates to CSVDLEDTQYF.

This clone appeared a few times. The rearrangement links TRBV6-5 to TRBJ2-3; TRBD2 agrees at 10 bases. The length of the CDR3 is 14 residues. The germline V gene has CDR1 MNHEY and CDR2 SVGAGI. Trimming at V came to 8 bases and at J to 7 bases, leaving 9 bases not matched to a gene. In DNA, the CDR3 is TGTGCCAGCCAACTAGCGGGGCTCGGAAATACGCAGTATTTT. It encodes CASQLAGLGNTQYF.

This chain uses TRBV19 with TRBJ1-5; D is undetermined. CDR3 length equals 16 residues. Germline-derived CDR1 and CDR2 are LNHDA and SQIVND (reference sequence). V was cut by 5 bases and J by 2 bases, with 16 bases left in between. The CDR3 DNA follows: TGTGCCAGTAGTCCCCCGGGAGGGAAGGGCAATCAGCCCCAGCATTTT. This sequence encodes CASSPPGGKGNQPQHF.

The V gene is TRBV29-1, the J gene TRBJ1-1; D remains ambiguous. CDR3 length: 12 amino acids. The V end lost 6 bases, the J end lost 4 bases, and 12 bases lay between the germline ends. Germline V gene sequence: CDR1 SQVTM, CDR2 ANQGSEA. This chain's CDR3 is CSVDRGLTEAFF. In DNA, the CDR3 is TGCAGCGTCGACCGGGGTCTCACTGAAGCTTTCTTT.

J is TRBJ1-5 and V is TRBV19, with TRBD1 matching over 10 bases. The CDR3 contains 14 residues. Germline trimming cut 5 bases from V and 7 bases from J; bases unmatched to any gene: 5. Germline-derived CDR1 and CDR2 are LNHDA and SQIVND (reference sequence). The CDR3 sequence: CASSPTGGRQPQHF. The CDR3 DNA follows: TGTGCCAGTAGTCCGACAGGGGGCCGGCAGCCCCAGCATTTT.

The chain recombines TRBV7-2 with TRBJ1-4; 9 nucleotides align to TRBD1. The junction had 14 bases not matched to a gene; V was cut back by 5 bases and J by 7 bases. Germline CDR1 and CDR2: SGHTA and FQGNSA. The CDR3 totals 17 residues. The CDR3 loop reads CASSPGLGTGGSEKLFF. CDR3 DNA: TGTGCCAGCAGCCCCGGTCTCGGTACAGGGGGCAGTGAAAAACTGTTTTTT. The variable domain in full, completed from reference TRBV7-2 and TRBJ1-4, reads GAGVSQSPSNKVTEKGKDVELRCDPISGHTALYWYRQSLGQGLEFLIYFQGNSAPDKSGLPSDRFSAERTGGSVSTLTIQRTQQEDSAVYLCASSPGLGTGGSEKLFFGSGTQLSVL.

The rearrangement joins TRBV10-1 to TRBJ1-2; 7 nucleotides match TRBD1. With 8 bases clipped from V and 1 base from J, the junction kept 7 bases outside the gene matches. The V gene's germline CDR1 is WNHNN and CDR2 SYGVQD (reference sequence). The CDR3 has 14 amino acids. As DNA, the CDR3 is TGCGCCAGCTCCCCTGGGACAGTTAACTATGGCTACACCTTC. It codes for CASSPGTVNYGYTF.

The chain recombines TRBV19 with TRBJ1-5, with no clear D. Germline V gives CDR1 LNHDA, CDR2 SQIVND (reference sequence). CDR3 length: 15 residues. The germline V and J ends were trimmed by 3 bases and 0 bases, with 9 bases remaining between them. CDR3 residues: CASSMSHSSNQPQHF. CDR3 nucleotides: TGTGCCAGTAGTATGTCCCATTCTAGCAATCAGCCCCAGCATTTT.

V and J are TRBV7-8 and TRBJ1-4; 7 nucleotides match TRBD1. Per the germline V gene, CDR1 is SGHVS and CDR2 is FQNEAQ. This CDR3 is 15 amino acids long. The V gene end was trimmed by 5 bases and the J gene end by 6 bases; junction bases not matched to a gene: 9. The CDR3 loop is CASSPTGTADEKLFF. In DNA, the CDR3 is TGTGCCAGCAGCCCGACTGGGACAGCAGATGAAAAACTGTTTTTT.

The V and J genes are TRBV19 and TRBJ1-1; the D gene is possibly TRBD1 (5 bases). The CDR3 has 13 residues. V was clipped by 3 bases and J by 1 base, with 6 bases between them. CDR1 is LNHDA and CDR2 is SQIVND in the germline V gene (reference sequence). Written as DNA, the CDR3 is TGTGCCAGTAGTATGGGGGGGAACACTGAAGCTTTCTTT. Protein: CASSMGGNTEAFF.

The rearrangement joins TRBV6-5 to TRBJ2-7, with a tentative D call TRBD2 (6 bases). This CDR3 is 15 amino acids long. Germline CDR1 and CDR2: MNHEY and SVGAGI. With 4 bases removed from V and 0 bases from J, the gap between germline ends came to 13 bases. This chain's CDR3 is CASSFDHGSSYEQYF. DNA for the CDR3: TGTGCCAGCAGTTTCGACCACGGGAGCTCCTACGAGCAGTACTTC.

V is TRBV5-1 and J is TRBJ1-2; no clear D gene. Trimming stripped 5 bases from V and 7 bases from J, with 12 bases between. This CDR3 contains 12 residues. Germline V lookup: CDR1 SGHRS, CDR2 YFSETQ. The CDR3 coding sequence is TGCGCCAGCAGTTCGCTCCCGGGTGGCTACACCTTC. It codes for CASSSLPGGYTF.

Concerning this clone itself: Other DNA sequences of this sample code for an identical CDR3. The chain couples TRBV18 to TRBJ1-6, with no clear D. Germline assignment: CDR1 KGHSH and CDR2 LQKENI. Deletions cut 3 bases from V and 0 bases from J, with 6 bases between. CDR3 length equals 15 residues. In DNA form, the CDR3 reads TGTGCCAGCTCACCGGAGAGCTCCTATAATTCACCCCTCCACTTT. Its protein product is CASSPESSYNSPLHF.

The V call is TRBV3-1 (or the pseudogene TRBV3-2), the J call TRBJ1-4; 8 positions agree with TRBD1. Looked up from germline, CDR1 is LGHDT and CDR2 is YNNKEL (reference sequence). The CDR3 runs 13 residues. The J segment lost 11 bases and the V segment lost 3 bases, leaving 5 bases of the junction unmatched. CDR3 loop: CASSHSGGGKLFF. CDR3 DNA sequence: TGTGCCAGCAGCCACTCAGGGGGCGGGAAACTGTTTTTT.

V gene TRBV5-6 combines with J gene TRBJ2-7; D remains ambiguous. The ends were cut back, 1 base at V and 4 bases at J, with 3 bases in the middle. Germline V gene data show CDR1 as SGHDT and CDR2 as YYEEEE. CDR3 size: 11 residues. DNA of the CDR3: TGTGCCAGCAGCTTGCATTACGAGCAGTACTTC. It specifies CASSLHYEQYF.

The chain links TRBV2 to TRBJ2-3; 10 bases are a match to TRBD2. Trimming took 7 bases from V and 11 from J; bases not matched to a gene: 6. The CDR3 runs to 12 residues. Per the germline V gene, CDR1 is SNHLY and CDR2 is FYNNEI. The CDR3 here is CASTQLAGLQYF. The CDR3 DNA reads as TGTGCCAGCACCCAACTAGCGGGGTTGCAGTATTTT.

The rearrangement joins TRBV4-3 to TRBJ2-1; TRBD2 aligns across 7 bases. V was clipped by 0 bases and J by 8 bases; unmatched bases: 13. Germline V gene data show CDR1 as LGHNA and CDR2 as YSLEER. The CDR3 contains 17 residues. CDR3 sequence: CASSQEGRREGLDEQFF. CDR3 DNA sequence: TGCGCCAGCAGCCAAGAGGGGCGCAGGGAGGGTTTGGATGAGCAGTTCTTC.

The DNA of the CDR3 is TGTGCCAGCTCACCAGGGTCCGAGGGGGCTGAAGCTTTCTTT. This sequence encodes CASSPGSEGAEAFF. The genes are TRBV18 and TRBJ1-1; tentatively, D is TRBD1 (6 bases). This CDR3 has 14 amino acids. V was pared by 2 bases and J by 6 bases, with 13 bases between. Per the germline V gene, CDR1 is KGHSH and CDR2 is LQKENI.